This TCR beta chain was identified in a study of CD4 T cells in lung cancer (dated by TCRdb to 2018 to 2020). As for the study more broadly: The study screened blood T cells of NSCLC patients for responses to candidate mutation-encoded neoepitopes and isolated neoantigen-specific CD4+ T-cell clones and TCRs. Aged 60 to 69 when blood was donated, the resected patients, most of whom were former smokers, had either lung adenocarcinoma or squamous cell carcinoma. Treatments the patients had received before donating blood included platinum chemotherapy, and some of the patients were given nivolumab or pembrolizumab. The frequency of neoantigen-specific clonotypes in tumor resections, non-adjacent lung and cultured T-cell products was followed using TCRB deep sequencing.

PBMCs were stimulated with mutant 27-mer peptides plus IL21, IL7, IL15 and IL2 for about 13 days, then restimulated with peptide-pulsed autologous B cells. Live IFNgamma-secreting T cells were sorted by cytokine capture on a FACS Aria2 after restimulation with peptide-pulsed B cells. Sorted cells were expanded at limiting dilution, around 3 or 10 cells per well, with irradiated allogeneic PBMCs, phytohemagglutinin and IL2 for about 13 to 23 days. The patients provided peripheral blood samples or leukapheresis products. To screen the expanded lines for antigen specificity, an IFNgamma ELISA was run against autologous B cells pulsed with mutant peptides. As for this clone: What this receptor recognizes is not known. Base quality data are lacking; no much larger clone is found one base away.

Broad study findings and their caveats: Some responses derived from blood might reflect in vitro priming of naive T cells or cross-reactivity instead of memory responses to the cancer. IFNgamma-sorted cells included nonspecific IFNgamma producers of unknown purity, so expanded lines ranged from monoclonal to oligoclonal.

Taken from cysteine to phenylalanine, the CDR3 has 16 residues. Kept here is only the CDR3 DNA, which spans 48 bases and is read in frame from base 1. According to the germline V gene (reference sequence), CDR1 reads SEHNR and CDR2 reads FQNEAQ. Cut back by 9 bases and 0 bases, the V and J ends lie 21 bases apart. The receptor library was made with the immunoSEQ multiplex PCR assay. DNA was isolated with Qiagen DNeasy or QIAamp micro DNA kits and TCRB sequenced with the Adaptive Biotechnology human TCRB sequencing kit. Sequencing of TCRB libraries was performed on an Illumina MiSeq. In the authors' own workflow: The kit provider's software was used to analyze TCRB sequence data, and Fisher's exact test was used to test clonotype templates for tumor enrichment. In its TCRdb copy, this immuneACCESS table keeps in-frame sequences only and misses some clones. Where compared with another copy, unresolved V genes explain less than half of these, and the others have no known cause. The D gene and trimming were derived from the DNA, and the V and J assignments and clone size from that table. Here the sample has fewer than 2,000 clones; roughly 70% occur a single time. The ten most abundant clones make up about 5.6% of the sample.

The source material was a CD4+ T cell line or clone grown in culture. The sequence links TRBV7-9 to TRBJ2-7; the D assignment is uncertain and may be TRBD1 or TRBD2, with 6 bases supporting each. The clonotype originates from a woman aged 60 to 75 with non-small cell lung cancer. Some clones in this sample may be carry-over from other donors' samples. CDR3 sequence: CASQRVGGLSSYEQYF. In nucleotides, the sequence is TGTGCCAGTCAAAGGGTGGGGGGCCTTAGCTCCTACGAGCAGTACTTC.